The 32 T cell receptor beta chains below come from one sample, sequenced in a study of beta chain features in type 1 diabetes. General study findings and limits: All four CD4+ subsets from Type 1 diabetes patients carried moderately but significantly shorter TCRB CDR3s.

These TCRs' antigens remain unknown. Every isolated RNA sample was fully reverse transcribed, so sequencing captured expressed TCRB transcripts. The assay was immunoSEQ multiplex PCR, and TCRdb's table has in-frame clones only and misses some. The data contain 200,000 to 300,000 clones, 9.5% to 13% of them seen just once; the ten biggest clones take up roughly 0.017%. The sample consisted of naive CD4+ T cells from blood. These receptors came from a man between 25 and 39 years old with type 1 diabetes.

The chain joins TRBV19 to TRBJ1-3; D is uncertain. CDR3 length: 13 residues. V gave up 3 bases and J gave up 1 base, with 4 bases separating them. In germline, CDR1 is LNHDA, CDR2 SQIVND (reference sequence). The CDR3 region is CASSIRSGNTIYF. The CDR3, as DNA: TGTGCCAGTAGTATCAGGTCTGGAAACACCATATATTTT.

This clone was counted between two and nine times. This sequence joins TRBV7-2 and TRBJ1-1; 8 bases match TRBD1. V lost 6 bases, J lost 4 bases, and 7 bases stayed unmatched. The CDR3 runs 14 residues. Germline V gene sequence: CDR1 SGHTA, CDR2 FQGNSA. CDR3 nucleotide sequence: TGTGCCAGCAGGTCGCACAGGGGGGGCACTGAAGCTTTCTTT. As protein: CASRSHRGGTEAFF.

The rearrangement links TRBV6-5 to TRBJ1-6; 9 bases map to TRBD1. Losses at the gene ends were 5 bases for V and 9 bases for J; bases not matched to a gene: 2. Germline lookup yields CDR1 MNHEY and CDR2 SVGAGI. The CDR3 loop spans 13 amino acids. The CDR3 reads CASSGQGISPLHF. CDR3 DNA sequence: TGTGCCAGCAGTGGACAGGGGATTTCACCCCTCCACTTT.

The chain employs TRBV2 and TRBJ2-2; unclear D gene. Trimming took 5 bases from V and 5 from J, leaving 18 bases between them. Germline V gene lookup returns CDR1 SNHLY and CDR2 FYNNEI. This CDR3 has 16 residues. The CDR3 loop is CASSPRSPLVTGELFF. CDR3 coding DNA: TGTGCCAGCAGTCCTAGAAGCCCCCTAGTTACCGGGGAGCTGTTTTTT. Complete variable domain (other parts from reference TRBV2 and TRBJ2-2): EPEVTQTPSHQVTQMGQEVILRCVPISNHLYFYWYRQILGQKVEFLVSFYNNEISEKSEIFDDQFSVERPDGSNFTLKIRSTKLEDSAMYFCASSPRSPLVTGELFFGEGSRLTVL.

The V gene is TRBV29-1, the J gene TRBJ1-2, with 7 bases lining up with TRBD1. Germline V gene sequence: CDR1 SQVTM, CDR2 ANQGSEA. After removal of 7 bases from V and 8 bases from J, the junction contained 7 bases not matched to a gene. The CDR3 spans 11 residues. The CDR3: CSDRQGRGYTF. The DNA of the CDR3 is TGCAGCGACCGACAGGGCCGCGGCTACACCTTC.

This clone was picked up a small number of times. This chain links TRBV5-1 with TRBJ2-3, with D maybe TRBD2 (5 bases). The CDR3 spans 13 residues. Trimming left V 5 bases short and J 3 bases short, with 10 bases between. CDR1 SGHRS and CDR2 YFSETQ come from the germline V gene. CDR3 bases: TGCGCCAGCAGGAGTGAGGGAACAGATACGCAGTATTTT. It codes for CASRSEGTDTQYF.

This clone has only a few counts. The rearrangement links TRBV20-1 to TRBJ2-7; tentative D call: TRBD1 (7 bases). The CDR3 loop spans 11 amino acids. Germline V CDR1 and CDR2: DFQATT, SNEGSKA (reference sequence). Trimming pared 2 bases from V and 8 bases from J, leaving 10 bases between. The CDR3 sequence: CSARQGGKQYF. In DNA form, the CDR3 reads TGCAGTGCTAGACAGGGGGGCAAGCAGTACTTC.

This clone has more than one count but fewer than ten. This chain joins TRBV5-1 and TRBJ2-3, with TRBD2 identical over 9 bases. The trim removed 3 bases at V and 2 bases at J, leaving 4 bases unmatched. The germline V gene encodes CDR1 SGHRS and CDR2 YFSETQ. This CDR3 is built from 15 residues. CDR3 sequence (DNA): TGCGCCAGCAGCTACATAGCGGGGGTCACAGATACGCAGTATTTT. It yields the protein CASSYIAGVTDTQYF.

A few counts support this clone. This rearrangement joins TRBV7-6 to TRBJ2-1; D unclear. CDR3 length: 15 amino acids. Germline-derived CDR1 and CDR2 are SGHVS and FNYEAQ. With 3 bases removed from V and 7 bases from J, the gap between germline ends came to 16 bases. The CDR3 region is CASSFTPSRVNEQFF. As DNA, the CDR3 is TGTGCCAGCAGCTTTACGCCATCTAGAGTGAATGAGCAGTTCTTC.

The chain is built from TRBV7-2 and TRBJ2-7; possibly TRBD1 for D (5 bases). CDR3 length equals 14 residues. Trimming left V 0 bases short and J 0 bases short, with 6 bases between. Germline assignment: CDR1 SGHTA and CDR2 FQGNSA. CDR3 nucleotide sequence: TGTGCCAGCAGCTTAGCACAGGCCTCCTACGAGCAGTACTTC. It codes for CASSLAQASYEQYF.

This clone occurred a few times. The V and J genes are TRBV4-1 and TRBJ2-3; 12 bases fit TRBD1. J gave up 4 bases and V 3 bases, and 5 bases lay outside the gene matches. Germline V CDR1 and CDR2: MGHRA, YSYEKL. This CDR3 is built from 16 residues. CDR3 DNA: TGCGCCAGCAGCCAGGGACAGGGGGCTTGGGCAGATACGCAGTATTTT. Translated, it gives CASSQGQGAWADTQYF.

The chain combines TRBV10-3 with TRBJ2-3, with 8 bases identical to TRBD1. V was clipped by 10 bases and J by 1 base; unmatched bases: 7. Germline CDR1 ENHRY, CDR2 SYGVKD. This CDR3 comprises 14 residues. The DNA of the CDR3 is TGTGCCACTTCGACAGGGGTTGGCACAGATACGCAGTATTTT. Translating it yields CATSTGVGTDTQYF.

CDR3 sequence (DNA): TGTGCCAGCAGTGGGACAGGGGGGATGAACACTGAAGCTTTCTTT. Translated: CASSGTGGMNTEAFF. The chain employs TRBV2 and TRBJ1-1, with 10 bases fitting TRBD1. This CDR3 has 15 amino acids. The trim removed 4 bases at V and 0 bases at J, leaving 2 bases unmatched. Germline loops: CDR1 SNHLY, CDR2 FYNNEI.

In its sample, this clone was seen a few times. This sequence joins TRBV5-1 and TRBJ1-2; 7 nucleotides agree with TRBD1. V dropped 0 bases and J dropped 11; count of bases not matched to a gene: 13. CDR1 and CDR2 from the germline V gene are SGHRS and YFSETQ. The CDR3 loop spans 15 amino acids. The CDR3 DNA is TGCGCCAGCAGCTTGGCCCTAGGGGGCCTACTAGATTACACCTTC. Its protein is CASSLALGGLLDYTF.

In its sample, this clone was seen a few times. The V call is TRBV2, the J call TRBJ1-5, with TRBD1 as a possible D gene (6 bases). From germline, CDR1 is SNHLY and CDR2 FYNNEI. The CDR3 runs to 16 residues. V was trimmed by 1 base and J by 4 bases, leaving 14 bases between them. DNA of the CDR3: TGTGCCAGCAGTGAAGGCGCAGGGACACATAATCAGCCCCAGCATTTT. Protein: CASSEGAGTHNQPQHF.

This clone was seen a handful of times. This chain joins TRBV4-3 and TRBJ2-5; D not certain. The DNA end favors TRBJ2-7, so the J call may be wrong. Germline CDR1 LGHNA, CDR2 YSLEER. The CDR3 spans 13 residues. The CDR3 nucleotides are TGCGCCAGCAGCCAAGTTCCCTACTACGAGCAGTACTTC. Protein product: CASSQVPYYEQYF.

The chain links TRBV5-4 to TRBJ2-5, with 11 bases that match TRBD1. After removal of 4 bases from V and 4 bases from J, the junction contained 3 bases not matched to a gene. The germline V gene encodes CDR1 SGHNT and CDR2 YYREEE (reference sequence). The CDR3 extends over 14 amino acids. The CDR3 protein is CASSLGQGAETQYF. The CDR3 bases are TGTGCCAGCAGCCTCGGACAGGGGGCAGAGACCCAGTACTTC.

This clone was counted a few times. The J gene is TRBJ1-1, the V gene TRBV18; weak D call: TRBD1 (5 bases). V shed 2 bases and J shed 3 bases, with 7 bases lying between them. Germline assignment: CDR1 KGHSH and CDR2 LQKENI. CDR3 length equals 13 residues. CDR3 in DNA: TGTGCCAGCTCACCAGACAGTTACACTGAAGCTTTCTTT. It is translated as CASSPDSYTEAFF.

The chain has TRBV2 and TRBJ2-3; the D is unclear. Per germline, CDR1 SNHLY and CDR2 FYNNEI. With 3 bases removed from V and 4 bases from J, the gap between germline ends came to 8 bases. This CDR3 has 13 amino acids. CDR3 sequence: CASSEVRADTQYF. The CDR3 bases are TGTGCCAGCAGTGAGGTTCGGGCAGATACGCAGTATTTT. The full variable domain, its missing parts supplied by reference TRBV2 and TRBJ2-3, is EPEVTQTPSHQVTQMGQEVILRCVPISNHLYFYWYRQILGQKVEFLVSFYNNEISEKSEIFDDQFSVERPDGSNFTLKIRSTKLEDSAMYFCASSEVRADTQYFGPGTRLTVL.

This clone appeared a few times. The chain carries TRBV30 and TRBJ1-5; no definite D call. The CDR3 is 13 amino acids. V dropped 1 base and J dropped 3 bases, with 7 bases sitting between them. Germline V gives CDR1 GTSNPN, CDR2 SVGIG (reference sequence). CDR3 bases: TGTGCCTGGAGTGGGCGGCTCAATCAGCCCCAGCATTTT. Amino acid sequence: CAWSGRLNQPQHF.

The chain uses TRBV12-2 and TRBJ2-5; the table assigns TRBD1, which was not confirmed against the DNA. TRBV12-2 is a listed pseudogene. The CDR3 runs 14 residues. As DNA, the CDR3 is TGTGCAAGTCGCCCCGGACAGCCTCAAGAGACCCAGTACTTC. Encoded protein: CASRPGQPQETQYF.

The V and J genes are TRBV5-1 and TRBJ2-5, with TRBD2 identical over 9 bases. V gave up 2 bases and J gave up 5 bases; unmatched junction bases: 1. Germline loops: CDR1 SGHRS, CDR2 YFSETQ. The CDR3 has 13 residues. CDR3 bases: TGCGCCAGCAGCTTTACTAGCGGGGAGACCCAGTACTTC. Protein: CASSFTSGETQYF.

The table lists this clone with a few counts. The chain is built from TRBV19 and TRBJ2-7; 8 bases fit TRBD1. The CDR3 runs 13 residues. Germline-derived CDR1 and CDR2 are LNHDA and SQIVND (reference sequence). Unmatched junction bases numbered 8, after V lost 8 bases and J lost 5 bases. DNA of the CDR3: TGTGCCAGTGCGGGACAGGACGGCCACGAGCAGTACTTC. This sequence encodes CASAGQDGHEQYF.

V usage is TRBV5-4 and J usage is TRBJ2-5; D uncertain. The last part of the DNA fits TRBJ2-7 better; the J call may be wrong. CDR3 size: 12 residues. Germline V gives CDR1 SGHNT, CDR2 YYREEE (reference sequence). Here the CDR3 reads CASSREPYEQYF. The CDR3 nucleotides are TGTGCCAGCAGCAGAGAACCGTACGAGCAGTACTTC.

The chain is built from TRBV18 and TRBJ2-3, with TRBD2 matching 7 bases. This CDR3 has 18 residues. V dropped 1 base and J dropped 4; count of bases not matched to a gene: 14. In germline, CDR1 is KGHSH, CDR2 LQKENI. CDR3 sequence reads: CASSPRIAQPGGADTQYF. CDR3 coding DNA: TGTGCCAGCTCACCACGAATTGCGCAACCGGGGGGTGCAGATACGCAGTATTTT.

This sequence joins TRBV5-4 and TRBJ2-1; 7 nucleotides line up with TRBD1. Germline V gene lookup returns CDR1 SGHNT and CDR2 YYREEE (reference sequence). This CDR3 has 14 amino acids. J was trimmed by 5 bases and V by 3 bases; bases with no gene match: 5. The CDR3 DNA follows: TGTGCCAGCAGCTCCCCCGGGACAGACAATGAGCAGTTCTTC. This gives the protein CASSSPGTDNEQFF.

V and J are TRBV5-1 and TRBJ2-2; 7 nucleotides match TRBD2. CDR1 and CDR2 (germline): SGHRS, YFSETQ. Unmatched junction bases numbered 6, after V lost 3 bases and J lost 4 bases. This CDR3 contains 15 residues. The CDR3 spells CASSSGTNPTGELFF. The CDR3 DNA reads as TGCGCCAGCAGCTCCGGGACTAACCCCACCGGGGAGCTGTTTTTT. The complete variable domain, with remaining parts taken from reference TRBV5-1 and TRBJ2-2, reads KAGVTQTPRYLIKTRGQQVTLSCSPISGHRSVSWYQQTPGQGLQFLFEYFSETQRNKGNFPGRFSGRQFSNSRSEMNVSTLELGDSALYLCASSSGTNPTGELFFGEGSRLTVL.

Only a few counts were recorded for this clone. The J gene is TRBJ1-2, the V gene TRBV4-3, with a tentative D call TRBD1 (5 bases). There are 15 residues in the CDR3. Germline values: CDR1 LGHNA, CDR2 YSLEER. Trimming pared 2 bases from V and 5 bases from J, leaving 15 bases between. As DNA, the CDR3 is TGCGCCAGCAGCCAACAGTGGCAGGGCCGGTATGGCTACACCTTC. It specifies CASSQQWQGRYGYTF.

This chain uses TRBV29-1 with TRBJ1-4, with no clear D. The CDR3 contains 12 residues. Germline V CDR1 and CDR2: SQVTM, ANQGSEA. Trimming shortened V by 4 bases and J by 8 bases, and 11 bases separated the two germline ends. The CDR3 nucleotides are TGCAGCGTTGTAGGAGGTGGGGAAAAACTGTTTTTT. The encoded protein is CSVVGGGEKLFF.

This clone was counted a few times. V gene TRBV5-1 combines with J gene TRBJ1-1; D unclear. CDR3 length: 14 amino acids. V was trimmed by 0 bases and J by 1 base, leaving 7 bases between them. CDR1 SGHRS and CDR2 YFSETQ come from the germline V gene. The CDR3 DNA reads TGCGCCAGCAGCTTGGACAGATCGAACACTGAAGCTTTCTTT. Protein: CASSLDRSNTEAFF.

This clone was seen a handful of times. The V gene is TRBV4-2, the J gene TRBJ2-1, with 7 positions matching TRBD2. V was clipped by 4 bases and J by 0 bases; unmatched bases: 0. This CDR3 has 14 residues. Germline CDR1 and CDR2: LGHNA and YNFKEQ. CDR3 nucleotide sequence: TGTGCCAGCAGCCCTAGCGGCTCCTACAATGAGCAGTTCTTC. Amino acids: CASSPSGSYNEQFF.

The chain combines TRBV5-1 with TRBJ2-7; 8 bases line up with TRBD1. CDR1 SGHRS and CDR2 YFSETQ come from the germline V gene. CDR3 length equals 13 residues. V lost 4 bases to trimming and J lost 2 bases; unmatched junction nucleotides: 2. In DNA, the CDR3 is TGCGCCAGCAGCCGGGACAGGACCTACGAGCAGTACTTC. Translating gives CASSRDRTYEQYF.